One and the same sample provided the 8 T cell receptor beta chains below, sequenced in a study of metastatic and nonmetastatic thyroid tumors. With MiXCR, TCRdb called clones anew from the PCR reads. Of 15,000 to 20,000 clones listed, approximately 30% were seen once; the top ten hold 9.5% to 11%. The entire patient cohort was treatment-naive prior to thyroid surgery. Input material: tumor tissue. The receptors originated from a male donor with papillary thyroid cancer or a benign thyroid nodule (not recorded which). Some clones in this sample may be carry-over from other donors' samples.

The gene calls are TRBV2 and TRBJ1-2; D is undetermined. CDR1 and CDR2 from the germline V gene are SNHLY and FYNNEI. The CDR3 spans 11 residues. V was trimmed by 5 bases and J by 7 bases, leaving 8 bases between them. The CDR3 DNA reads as TGTGCCAGCAGTCATCATCCTGGCTACACCTTC. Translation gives CASSHHPGYTF.

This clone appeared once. The CDR3 region has the DNA TGTGCCAGCAGCTTAGAGGGGACCAAGAACAATGAGCAGTTCTTC. Translated: CASSLEGTKNNEQFF. This chain joins TRBV11-3 and TRBJ2-1; D may correspond to TRBD1 or TRBD2 (5 bases each). V shed 0 bases and J shed 5 bases, with 11 bases lying between them. The germline CDR1 and CDR2 sequences are SGHNT and YENEEA. The CDR3 covers 15 residues.

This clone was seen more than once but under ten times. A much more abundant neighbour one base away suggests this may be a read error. The CDR3, as DNA: TGTGCCAGCAGCGACGGACTAGCGGGAGGGTCGTCCGGGGAGCTGTTTTTT. Amino acid sequence: CASSDGLAGGSSGELFF. The chain joins TRBV4-2 to TRBJ2-2, with 15 bases lining up with TRBD2. Germline lookup yields CDR1 LGHNA and CDR2 YNFKEQ. The V and J ends lost 5 bases and 6 bases, in that order; junction bases with no gene match: 7. This CDR3 spans 17 amino acids.

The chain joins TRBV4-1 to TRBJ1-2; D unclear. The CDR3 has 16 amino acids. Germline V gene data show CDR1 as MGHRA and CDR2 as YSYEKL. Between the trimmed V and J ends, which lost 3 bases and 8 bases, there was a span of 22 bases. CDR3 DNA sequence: TGCGCCAGCAGCCAGGAACCATGGACCAGAGCGACAGGCTACACCTTC. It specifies CASSQEPWTRATGYTF.

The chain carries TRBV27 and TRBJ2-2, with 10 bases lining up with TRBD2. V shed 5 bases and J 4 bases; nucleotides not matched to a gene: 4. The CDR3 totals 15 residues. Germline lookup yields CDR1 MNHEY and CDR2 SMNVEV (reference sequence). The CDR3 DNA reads TGTGCCAGCAGTCCGCTAGCGGGGGTCACCGGGGAGCTGTTTTTT. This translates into CASSPLAGVTGELFF.

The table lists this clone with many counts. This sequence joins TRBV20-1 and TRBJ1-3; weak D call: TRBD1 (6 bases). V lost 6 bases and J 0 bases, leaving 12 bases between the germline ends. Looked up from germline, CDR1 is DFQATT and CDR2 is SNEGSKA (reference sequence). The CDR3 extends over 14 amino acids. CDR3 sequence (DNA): TGCAGTGCAAGGAGGGGGTTCTCTGGAAACACCATATATTTT. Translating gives CSARRGFSGNTIYF.

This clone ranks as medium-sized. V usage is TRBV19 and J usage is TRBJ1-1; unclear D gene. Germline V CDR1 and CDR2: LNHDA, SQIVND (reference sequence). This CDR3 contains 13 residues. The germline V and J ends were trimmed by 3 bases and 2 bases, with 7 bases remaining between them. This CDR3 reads CASSIHLNTEAFF. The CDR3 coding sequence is TGTGCCAGTAGTATTCATCTTAACACTGAAGCTTTCTTT.

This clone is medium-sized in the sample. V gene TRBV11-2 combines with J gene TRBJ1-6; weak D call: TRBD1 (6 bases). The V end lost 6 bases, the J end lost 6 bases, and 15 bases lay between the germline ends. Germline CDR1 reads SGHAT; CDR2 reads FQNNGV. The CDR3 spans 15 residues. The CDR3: CASRIGGTANSPLHF. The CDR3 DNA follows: TGTGCCAGCAGGATAGGGGGGACGGCTAATTCACCCCTCCACTTT.